Presented here are 30 T cell receptor beta chains from one specimen sequenced in a study of PD-1 blockade in classical Hodgkin lymphoma. Profiling relied on immunoSEQ multiplex PCR, and the TCRdb table lists in-frame clones only, not all of them. The sample holds more than 40,000 clones, roughly 70% seen once. Every patient relapsed after autologous stem cell transplantation, and brentuximab vedotin exposure varied. Sequences were derived from peripheral blood mononuclear cells (PBMCs), sampled at baseline. The receptor set was obtained from a human donor with classical Hodgkin lymphoma.

This chain connects TRBV5-4 to TRBJ2-5; no firm D call. The DNA end is a closer match to TRBJ2-7, so the J assignment may be wrong. Germline V gene data show CDR1 as SGHNT and CDR2 as YYREEE (reference sequence). This CDR3 comprises 13 residues. CDR3 in amino acids: CASSLAQTYEQYF. The CDR3 DNA reads TGTGCCAGCAGCTTGGCGCAGACCTACGAGCAGTACTTC.

The gene calls are TRBV6-5 and TRBJ1-4, with 7 bases identical to TRBD1. V shed 5 bases, J shed 3 bases, and the junction held 3 bases outside the gene matches. The CDR3 spans 14 residues. Germline CDR1 is MNHEY and CDR2 is SVGAGI. For the CDR3, the DNA is TGTGCCAGCAGTCGACAGGGCTCTAATGAAAAACTGTTTTTT. It translates to CASSRQGSNEKLFF.

The chain couples TRBV7-3 to TRBJ2-3; 11 nucleotides agree with TRBD2. Looked up from germline, CDR1 is SGHTA and CDR2 is FQGTGA. The CDR3 loop spans 15 amino acids. After removal of 6 bases from V and 6 bases from J, the junction contained 8 bases not matched to a gene. The CDR3 DNA sequence: TGTGCCAGCAGTAGTAGCGGGAGGGCCATGGATACGCAGTATTTT. Residues: CASSSSGRAMDTQYF.

This sequence joins TRBV6-1 and TRBJ2-5; 8 nucleotides align to TRBD1. CDR3 length: 14 residues. Germline V gives CDR1 MNHNS, CDR2 SASEGT. The trim removed 5 bases at V and 1 base at J, leaving 3 bases unmatched. CDR3 region: CASSWTGIQETQYF. As DNA, the CDR3 is TGTGCCAGCAGTTGGACAGGGATCCAAGAGACCCAGTACTTC.

The V gene is TRBV30, the J gene TRBJ2-7; D is ambiguous. The V end was cut by 0 bases, the J end by 3 bases, with 12 bases between. The length of the CDR3 is 14 residues. CDR1 is GTSNPN, CDR2 SVGIG, per germline (reference sequence). Here the CDR3 DNA reads TGTGCCTGGAGTGTACCAAACCTTGACTACGAGCAGTACTTC. Amino acids: CAWSVPNLDYEQYF.

This rearrangement joins TRBV15 to TRBJ2-1; 7 nucleotides line up with TRBD1. This CDR3 is 13 amino acids long. The germline CDR1 and CDR2 sequences are LNHNV and YYDKDF (reference sequence). The V segment lost 11 bases and the J segment 3 bases; nucleotides outside the gene matches: 7. The CDR3 DNA reads TGTGCCGCCGCCGGGACAGTCTACAATGAGCAGTTCTTC. Amino acids: CAAAGTVYNEQFF.

The J gene is TRBJ1-5, the V gene TRBV18; tentative D call: TRBD1 (5 bases). V was clipped by 3 bases and J by 3 bases, with 6 bases between them. The CDR3 runs 13 residues. Germline V gene data show CDR1 as KGHSH and CDR2 as LQKENI. In nucleotides, the CDR3 is TGTGCCAGCTCACCCGGGACCAATCAGCCCCAGCATTTT. This sequence encodes CASSPGTNQPQHF.

V is TRBV7-2 and J is TRBJ1-2; the D is unclear. This CDR3 contains 14 residues. Trimming removed 1 base from V and 8 bases from J, with 14 bases in between. Germline V gene sequence: CDR1 SGHTA, CDR2 FQGNSA. As DNA, the CDR3 is TGTGCCAGCAGCTTAGGGAGCGGAGGAGGCGGCTACACCTTC. It codes for CASSLGSGGGGYTF. Looking up the rest from reference TRBV7-2 and TRBJ1-2 gives the full variable domain: GAGVSQSPSNKVTEKGKDVELRCDPISGHTALYWYRQSLGQGLEFLIYFQGNSAPDKSGLPSDRFSAERTGGSVSTLTIQRTQQEDSAVYLCASSLGSGGGGYTFGSGTRLTVV.

The J gene is TRBJ1-3, the V gene TRBV9; TRBD1 is a possible D gene (5 bases). This CDR3 is built from 14 residues. The germline V and J ends were trimmed by 4 bases and 4 bases, with 12 bases remaining between them. Per germline, CDR1 SGDLS and CDR2 YYNGEE. The CDR3 coding sequence is TGTGCCAGCAGCTCCGGACAACAAGGAAACACCATATATTTT. Protein sequence: CASSSGQQGNTIYF.

This chain joins TRBV19 and TRBJ2-3; weak D call: TRBD2 (5 bases). Per germline, CDR1 LNHDA and CDR2 SQIVND (reference sequence). This CDR3 is built from 18 residues. V dropped 3 bases and J dropped 0 bases, with 19 bases sitting between them. This chain's CDR3 is CASSIRGPGLGSTDTQYF. CDR3 bases: TGTGCCAGTAGTATCAGAGGGCCAGGACTGGGTAGCACAGATACGCAGTATTTT.

The chain uses TRBV28 and TRBJ2-5, with TRBD2 matching over 9 bases. Looked up from germline, CDR1 is MDHEN and CDR2 is SYDVKM. The J segment lost 4 bases and the V segment lost 11 bases, leaving 14 bases of the junction unmatched. This CDR3 comprises 15 residues. Here the CDR3 reads CAAGSGRLSRETQYF. For the CDR3, the DNA is TGTGCCGCGGGTAGCGGGAGACTTTCCCGAGAGACCCAGTACTTC.

The rearrangement uses TRBV2 and TRBJ2-1; D is uncertain. From germline, CDR1 is SNHLY and CDR2 FYNNEI. V shed 8 bases and J shed 8 bases, with 10 bases lying between them. The CDR3 is made up of 11 amino acids. CDR3 region: CASLPLDEQFF. The CDR3 DNA follows: TGTGCCAGCCTACCTTTGGATGAGCAGTTCTTC.

This clone was picked up one time. The V and J genes are TRBV5-1 and TRBJ2-1, with D maybe TRBD1 (6 bases). The CDR3 extends over 17 amino acids. From germline, CDR1 is SGHRS and CDR2 YFSETQ. Deletions cut 4 bases from V and 0 bases from J, with 17 bases between. The CDR3 sequence: CASSPEQGMTSYNEQFF. The DNA for the CDR3 is TGCGCCAGCAGCCCCGAGCAGGGGATGACCTCCTACAATGAGCAGTTCTTC. The whole variable domain, remainder taken from reference TRBV5-1 and TRBJ2-1, is KAGVTQTPRYLIKTRGQQVTLSCSPISGHRSVSWYQQTPGQGLQFLFEYFSETQRNKGNFPGRFSGRQFSNSRSEMNVSTLELGDSALYLCASSPEQGMTSYNEQFFGPGTRLTVL.

The chain employs TRBV7-3 and TRBJ2-1; 13 bases match TRBD2. Trimming took 5 bases from V and 2 from J; bases not matched to a gene: 6. The CDR3 is 17 amino acids. Germline CDR1 is SGHTA and CDR2 is FQGTGA. Written as DNA, the CDR3 is TGTGCCAGCAGCCCCGGGACTAGCGGGAAGACCTACAATGAGCAGTTCTTC. Protein product: CASSPGTSGKTYNEQFF.

The gene calls are TRBV10-2 and TRBJ2-7; D possibly corresponds to TRBD1 (7 bases). CDR1 is WSHSY, CDR2 SAAADI, per germline. The CDR3 extends over 14 amino acids. Trimming stripped 8 bases from V and 2 bases from J, with 16 bases between. The CDR3 here is CASGGGTVTYEQYF. The CDR3 DNA reads TGCGCCAGCGGTGGAGGGACAGTCACCTACGAGCAGTACTTC.

J is TRBJ1-2 and V is TRBV10-3, with D unresolved. The CDR3 length is 12 residues. Looked up from germline, CDR1 is ENHRY and CDR2 is SYGVKD. V lost 8 bases to trimming and J lost 8 bases, with 15 bases between them. CDR3 amino acids: CAIREAGGGYTF. CDR3 coding DNA: TGTGCCATCCGCGAGGCCGGCGGGGGCTACACCTTC.

This clone occurred a few times. This sequence joins TRBV19 and TRBJ2-7; 8 positions agree with TRBD2. This CDR3 is built from 13 residues. V lost 4 bases, J lost 2 bases, and 1 base stayed unmatched. Per the germline V gene, CDR1 is LNHDA and CDR2 is SQIVND (reference sequence). The CDR3, as DNA: TGTGCCAGTAGTACCGGGAGGGCCTACGAGCAGTACTTC. Translating gives CASSTGRAYEQYF.

The rearrangement uses TRBV4-1 and TRBJ2-7; 8 positions match TRBD2. CDR1 is MGHRA, CDR2 YSYEKL, per germline. This CDR3 has 16 amino acids. V was clipped by 0 bases and J by 3 bases; unmatched bases: 7. CDR3: CASSQDRSAGVYEQYF. The DNA of the CDR3 is TGCGCCAGCAGCCAAGATCGGTCAGCGGGAGTCTACGAGCAGTACTTC.

The sample holds one count of this clone. The chain has TRBV6-6 and TRBJ1-1; D is uncertain. Germline assignment: CDR1 MNHNY and CDR2 SVGAGI (reference sequence). The ends were cut back, 2 bases at V and 6 bases at J, with 13 bases in the middle. The CDR3 extends over 14 amino acids. CDR3 region: CASSYPDPEAEAFF. The CDR3 DNA reads TGTGCCAGCAGTTACCCCGACCCCGAAGCTGAAGCTTTCTTT.

This clone was seen once. This sequence joins TRBV9 and TRBJ1-5; D gene ambiguous. CDR3 length: 14 residues. V was trimmed by 3 bases and J by 0 bases, leaving 7 bases between them. Germline CDR1 reads SGDLS; CDR2 reads YYNGEE. The CDR3 DNA is TGTGCCAGCAGCGCAACAAGTAGCAATCAGCCCCAGCATTTT. Its protein is CASSATSSNQPQHF.

The chain employs TRBV9 and TRBJ2-7, with TRBD2 identical over 11 bases. Looked up from germline, CDR1 is SGDLS and CDR2 is YYNGEE. Trimming cost V 3 bases and J 2 bases; bases outside gene matches: 7. CDR3 length: 16 residues. Written as DNA, the CDR3 is TGTGCCAGCAGCGGAGAGGGGACTAGCGGAGCCTACGAGCAGTACTTC. It translates to CASSGEGTSGAYEQYF.

The CDR3, as DNA: TGTGCCAGCAACAGGGGTTTGGCGGACAATGAGCAGTTCTTC. As protein: CASNRGLADNEQFF. V gene TRBV2 combines with J gene TRBJ2-1; 7 nucleotides agree with TRBD1. Germline V gene lookup returns CDR1 SNHLY and CDR2 FYNNEI. The ends lost 7 bases at V and 5 bases at J; junction bases unmatched: 8. The CDR3 spans 14 residues.

This clone has more than one count but fewer than ten. The V call is TRBV18, the J call TRBJ2-3, with D perhaps matching TRBD2 (5 bases). Trimming cost V 10 bases and J 0 bases, with 8 bases left between them. The CDR3 consists of 12 residues. The germline gives CDR1 KGHSH, CDR2 LQKENI. This CDR3 is CATRGSTDTQYF. The CDR3 region has the DNA TGTGCCACCCGAGGGAGCACAGATACGCAGTATTTT.

The genes are TRBV6-5 and TRBJ2-5, with TRBD2 identical over 13 bases. Germline V CDR1 and CDR2: MNHEY, SVGAGI. The J segment lost 12 bases and the V segment lost 4 bases, leaving 8 bases of the junction unmatched. CDR3 size: 14 residues. The CDR3: CASSFGTSGAKKYF. The CDR3, as DNA: TGTGCCAGCAGTTTCGGGACTAGCGGGGCAAAAAAGTACTTC.

This chain uses TRBV6-6 with TRBJ1-1, with 7 bases fitting TRBD1. V shed 2 bases and J 4 bases; nucleotides not matched to a gene: 1. The V gene's germline CDR1 is MNHNY and CDR2 SVGAGI (reference sequence). CDR3 size: 13 residues. Here the CDR3 DNA reads TGTGCCAGCAGTTACAGGGGGCTCACTGAAGCTTTCTTT. Translated, it gives CASSYRGLTEAFF.

The CDR3 here is CASSSGDGYEQYF. The DNA of the CDR3 is TGTGCCAGCAGCTCAGGGGACGGTTACGAGCAGTACTTC. V and J are TRBV5-6 and TRBJ2-5, with D possibly matching TRBD1 (6 bases). The closer fit of TRBJ2-7 to the DNA end suggests the J call may be wrong. The CDR3 totals 13 residues. Germline V gene sequence: CDR1 SGHDT, CDR2 YYEEEE.

The rearrangement links TRBV7-2 to TRBJ1-1; D unresolved. With 0 bases removed from V and 0 bases from J, the gap between germline ends came to 8 bases. Germline CDR1 and CDR2: SGHTA and FQGNSA. The CDR3 totals 15 residues. CDR3 DNA: TGTGCCAGCAGCTTAGCGCGGACGGTGAACACTGAAGCTTTCTTT. Protein product: CASSLARTVNTEAFF.

Concerning this clone itself: The sample has other DNA sequences that encode this CDR3 too. J is TRBJ1-5 and V is TRBV6-5; D gene uncertain. The CDR3 extends over 14 amino acids. Trimming left V 5 bases short and J 1 base short, with 9 bases between. Looked up from germline, CDR1 is MNHEY and CDR2 is SVGAGI. Written as DNA, the CDR3 is TGTGCCAGCAGTGGTACCGGGAGCAATCAGCCCCAGCATTTT. Protein sequence: CASSGTGSNQPQHF.

The gene calls are TRBV5-1 and TRBJ1-1, with D possibly being TRBD1 (5 bases). This CDR3 spans 12 amino acids. Between the trimmed V and J ends, which lost 6 bases and 10 bases, there was a span of 16 bases. Per germline, CDR1 SGHRS and CDR2 YFSETQ. The CDR3 nucleotides are TGCGCCAGCACCTTCGCGGGGGGATCAGCTTTCTTT. Translating gives CASTFAGGSAFF.

The chain links TRBV6-6 to TRBJ1-3, with TRBD1 matching 7 bases. The CDR3 is 15 residues long. V lost 8 bases, J lost 0 bases, and 7 bases stayed unmatched. Germline V lookup: CDR1 MNHNY, CDR2 SVGAGI (reference sequence). CDR3 amino acids: CASALQGSSGNTIYF. In DNA, the CDR3 is TGTGCCAGCGCCCTACAGGGGTCCTCTGGAAACACCATATATTTT.